The 19 T cell receptor beta chains presented below share a single source sample, sequenced in a study of shared clonotypes between healthy human individuals. Measured with immunoSEQ multiplex PCR; TCRdb has only the in-frame clones, and not every one. The data contain a few million clones, just over 90% of them singletons. Sequencing used naive CD4+ T cells from PBMCs. The sample's subset: CD45RA+ positively selected. The receptors shown here come from a man between 18 and 29 years old in good health. Some clones in this sample may be carry-over from other donors' samples.

The chain joins TRBV6-5 to TRBJ2-3; 12 bases agree with TRBD1. Germline lookup yields CDR1 MNHEY and CDR2 SVGAGI. The CDR3 totals 15 residues. J lost 2 bases, V lost 6 bases, and 3 bases had no gene match. The CDR3 is CASSGTGGHTDTQYF. DNA of the CDR3: TGTGCCAGCAGCGGGACAGGGGGCCACACAGATACGCAGTATTTT.

The table lists this clone with a count of one. V gene TRBV5-1 combines with J gene TRBJ2-7; D gene uncertain. CDR1 and CDR2 (germline): SGHRS, YFSETQ. The CDR3 has 13 residues. Deletions cut 2 bases from V and 2 bases from J, with 8 bases between. The chain's CDR3 is CASSLRRAYEQYF. The CDR3 DNA reads TGCGCCAGCAGCTTACGGAGAGCCTACGAGCAGTACTTC. Complete variable domain (other parts from reference TRBV5-1 and TRBJ2-7): KAGVTQTPRYLIKTRGQQVTLSCSPISGHRSVSWYQQTPGQGLQFLFEYFSETQRNKGNFPGRFSGRQFSNSRSEMNVSTLELGDSALYLCASSLRRAYEQYFGPGTRLTVT.

The genes are TRBV18 and TRBJ2-1, with D unresolved. V was trimmed by 8 bases and J by 8 bases, leaving 10 bases between them. This CDR3 comprises 11 residues. Germline CDR1 reads KGHSH; CDR2 reads LQKENI. CDR3: CASRTVDEQFF. DNA for the CDR3: TGTGCCAGCCGTACGGTGGATGAGCAGTTCTTC.

The table lists this clone with a count of one. J is TRBJ2-3 and V is TRBV6-4, with 10 bases lining up with TRBD2. Germline V gene sequence: CDR1 MRHNA, CDR2 SNTAGT. This CDR3 has 15 amino acids. The V gene end was trimmed by 3 bases and the J gene end by 8 bases; junction bases not matched to a gene: 8. CDR3: CASSEGLAGVATQYF. The CDR3 region has the DNA TGTGCCAGCAGTGAAGGGCTAGCGGGAGTCGCTACGCAGTATTTT.

Written as DNA, the CDR3 is TGTGCCAGCAGCTTAAATGGTCTAGCCCGCAGGTACAATGAGCAGTTCTTC. The encoded protein is CASSLNGLARRYNEQFF. V usage is TRBV7-9 and J usage is TRBJ2-1; tentatively, D is TRBD2 (5 bases). Germline CDR1 SEHNR, CDR2 FQNEAQ (reference sequence). Deletions cut 2 bases from V and 4 bases from J, with 18 bases between. The CDR3 totals 17 residues.

The gene calls are TRBV28 and TRBJ2-5; D is tentatively TRBD1 or TRBD2 (5 bases each). Germline assignment: CDR1 MDHEN and CDR2 SYDVKM. The V end was cut by 3 bases, the J end by 7 bases, with 15 bases between. The CDR3 totals 14 residues. CDR3 nucleotide sequence: TGTGCCAGCAGTTTGTGGGACCCACGCTCGACCCAGTACTTC. Encoded protein: CASSLWDPRSTQYF.

The rearrangement joins TRBV2 to TRBJ2-2, with no clear D. The CDR3 covers 16 residues. From germline, CDR1 is SNHLY and CDR2 FYNNEI. Trimming took 8 bases from V and 2 from J, leaving 18 bases between them. The CDR3 protein is CASSDLGPLNTGELFF. In DNA form, the CDR3 reads TGTGCCAGCTCGGACCTAGGTCCCCTAAACACCGGGGAGCTGTTTTTT.

V and J are TRBV6-4 and TRBJ2-7; 10 bases match TRBD1. Germline CDR1 and CDR2: MRHNA and SNTAGT. V lost 6 bases, J lost 4 bases, and 15 bases stayed unmatched. This CDR3 has 17 residues. In DNA form, the CDR3 reads TGTGCCAGCAGGAACCGGGACAGGGGATCGTGGGCTTACGAGCAGTACTTC. This translates into CASRNRDRGSWAYEQYF.

This clone appeared once. This chain links TRBV5-1 with TRBJ2-7; TRBD2 matches at 11 bases. The V segment lost 3 bases and the J segment 4 bases; nucleotides outside the gene matches: 9. The CDR3 spans 16 residues. The germline CDR1 and CDR2 sequences are SGHRS and YFSETQ. For the CDR3, the DNA is TGCGCCAGCAGCTCGAGATCCGGGACTAGCGGTTACGAGCAGTACTTC. This translates into CASSSRSGTSGYEQYF.

The chain employs TRBV28 and TRBJ2-1; no clear D. V shed 5 bases and J shed 10 bases, with 12 bases lying between them. CDR3 length: 12 amino acids. Germline CDR1 MDHEN, CDR2 SYDVKM. In nucleotides, the CDR3 is TGTGCCAGCAGTCTCTCGGGCGGAGAGCAGTTCTTC. Translating it yields CASSLSGGEQFF. The variable domain in full, with the rest retrieved from reference TRBV28 and TRBJ2-1, is DVKVTQSSRYLVKRTGEKVFLECVQDMDHENMFWYRQDPGLGLRLIYFSYDVKMKEKGDIPEGYSVSREKKERFSLILESASTNQTSMYLCASSLSGGEQFFGPGTRLTVL.

The rearrangement links TRBV10-3 to TRBJ2-7; perhaps TRBD1 as D (6 bases). V lost 8 bases and J lost 2, with 13 bases in between. The CDR3 spans 13 residues. CDR1 is ENHRY and CDR2 is SYGVKD in the germline V gene. The CDR3, as DNA: TGTGCCATCCAACAGGGAGACCCCTACGAGCAGTACTTC. This gives the protein CAIQQGDPYEQYF.

This clone was recorded once. The chain couples TRBV7-2 to TRBJ1-2, with D unclear. CDR1 is SGHTA and CDR2 is FQGNSA in the germline V gene. This CDR3 comprises 16 residues. V shed 10 bases and J shed 2 bases, with 23 bases lying between them. The CDR3 DNA reads TGTGCCACCGCACGACAATGGGCAGCCGCCAACTATGGCTACACCTTC. Residues: CATARQWAAANYGYTF.

V is TRBV2 and J is TRBJ2-1; 8 positions agree with TRBD1. Trimming removed 2 bases from V and 2 bases from J; junction bases left unmatched: 5. The CDR3 covers 16 residues. Germline assignment: CDR1 SNHLY and CDR2 FYNNEI. CDR3: CASSEWGTGAYNEQFF. Written as DNA, the CDR3 is TGTGCCAGCAGTGAATGGGGGACAGGAGCCTACAATGAGCAGTTCTTC.

CDR3 coding DNA: TGTGCCAGCAGCACGGGACTAGCCCCCACAGATACGCAGTATTTT. Protein sequence: CASSTGLAPTDTQYF. J is TRBJ2-3 and V is TRBV7-7; 9 bases line up with TRBD2. This CDR3 is built from 15 residues. The V segment lost 5 bases and the J segment 2 bases; nucleotides outside the gene matches: 5. Germline CDR1 reads SSHAT; CDR2 reads FNYEAQ (reference sequence).

The chain uses TRBV5-4 and TRBJ1-2, with TRBD1 matching over 12 bases. V shed 4 bases, J shed 5 bases, and the junction held 6 bases outside the gene matches. CDR3 length: 15 residues. CDR1 and CDR2 (germline): SGHNT, YYREEE (reference sequence). The CDR3 protein is CASSSTGQGAYGYTF. The CDR3 nucleotides read TGTGCCAGCAGCAGTACGGGACAGGGGGCTTATGGCTACACCTTC.

V usage is TRBV28 and J usage is TRBJ2-7, with 8 bases that match TRBD1. Germline V CDR1 and CDR2: MDHEN, SYDVKM. The ends lost 6 bases at V and 3 bases at J; junction bases unmatched: 7. The CDR3 contains 14 residues. The CDR3 protein is CASSRATGGYEQYF. CDR3 sequence (DNA): TGTGCCAGCAGCCGAGCTACAGGGGGCTACGAGCAGTACTTC.

This clone was found a few times. The CDR3 DNA reads as TGTGCCAGCAGCTTAGCGCAGGGGGCGGTGGCCTACGAGCAGTACTTC. It specifies CASSLAQGAVAYEQYF. The chain combines TRBV7-9 with TRBJ2-7; 8 bases map to TRBD1. The CDR3 loop spans 16 amino acids. Per germline, CDR1 SEHNR and CDR2 FQNEAQ (reference sequence). The junction had 6 bases not matched to a gene; V was cut back by 0 bases and J by 2 bases.

The CDR3 sequence is CSVEMRQRPDTQYF. The CDR3 coding sequence is TGCAGCGTTGAAATGAGGCAGAGACCAGATACGCAGTATTTT. This rearrangement joins TRBV29-1 to TRBJ2-3; D is unclear. The CDR3 sequence is 14 residues long. The germline V gene has CDR1 SQVTM and CDR2 ANQGSEA. Trimming removed 2 bases at V and 4 bases at J, with 13 bases between.

The rearrangement uses TRBV10-3 and TRBJ1-2, with a tentative D call TRBD1 (5 bases). Germline assignment: CDR1 ENHRY and CDR2 SYGVKD. V was cut by 4 bases and J by 2 bases, with 20 bases left in between. The CDR3 loop spans 17 amino acids. CDR3 in amino acids: CAISVDRGPWTNYGYTF. The CDR3 DNA reads TGTGCCATCAGTGTAGATAGGGGACCCTGGACGAACTATGGCTACACCTTC.